This T cell receptor (beta chain) was recorded in a study of regulatory T cells in long-lasting Graves disease. Germline assignment: CDR1 LNHDA and CDR2 SQIVND (reference sequence). The germline V and J ends were trimmed by 5 bases and 5 bases, with 13 bases remaining between them. This CDR3 contains 13 residues. Sequencing libraries for TCR beta were prepared with iRepertoire HTBI primers and Arm-PCR of CDR3 regions. TCRdb re-called the multiplex PCR reads through MiXCR, storing one row per CDR3 protein. This sample has some 410,000 distinct CDR3 sequences; roughly 15% occur once, and the top ten carry over 8.5%. The time point denotes: newly diagnosed GD, antithyroid drugs for less than 3 months. PBMC-derived RNA was used for the TCR library. Separately, the same data were catalogued under a study of T cells in Graves' hyperthyroidism and ophthalmopathy.

The sequence derives from a woman between 25 and 40 years old with Graves disease. The chain employs TRBV19 and TRBJ2-7; a weak D match, TRBD1 (6 bases). This sample comprised peripheral blood mononuclear cells (PBMCs), obtained at new diagnosis, from a patient treated with antithyroid drugs. CDR3 DNA sequence: TGTGCCAGTAGTGGCTGGACAGACCACGAGCAGTACTTC. Amino acid sequence: CASSGWTDHEQYF.